This T cell receptor beta chain came from a study of shared clonotypes between healthy human individuals. CDR3 length equals 15 residues. Germline CDR1 reads WSHSY; CDR2 reads SAAADI. The junction had 10 bases not matched to a gene; V was cut back by 3 bases and J by 6 bases. Sequencing was performed with immunoSEQ multiplex PCR; in TCRdb, only in-frame clones are kept and a portion is missing. Here the sample spans 1.4 million or so clones, approximately 98.5% being singletons. This clone was observed a single time. The receptor's source is a young man in good health. This chain uses TRBV10-2 with TRBJ1-2; 7 bases map to TRBD1. The sequencing input was naive CD4+ T cells sorted from blood. The subset is: CD45RA+ positively selected. The CDR3 region has the DNA TGCGCCAGCAGTGACCGACAGGGCCTAGTCAATGGCTACACCTTC. It yields the protein CASSDRQGLVNGYTF.